These 11 T cell receptor beta chains share one sample of origin, sequenced in a study of cytomegalovirus exposure and HLA in healthy donors. The study ran its PCR with 60 Vbeta and 13 Jbeta primers. Libraries were prepared by immunoSEQ multiplex PCR; TCRdb keeps only in-frame clonotypes and omits some of them. The sample records about 200,000 clones, 82% being singletons. Sequencing input: PBMCs. The receptors come from a woman aged 40 to 50 in good health and CMV-seronegative.

The genes are TRBV4-2 and TRBJ1-4; TRBD1 aligns across 10 bases. CDR1 is LGHNA, CDR2 YNFKEQ, per germline. With V trimmed by 0 bases and J by 7 bases, 5 bases remained unmatched. CDR3 length: 16 residues. In nucleotides, the CDR3 is TGTGCCAGCAGCCAAGAACCCGGGACAGGGGTTGAAAAACTGTTTTTT. Its translation: CASSQEPGTGVEKLFF.

This chain joins TRBV7-9 and TRBJ2-2; maybe TRBD1 (6 bases). V dropped 3 bases and J dropped 6 bases, with 11 bases sitting between them. The CDR3 runs to 14 residues. Germline CDR1 reads SEHNR; CDR2 reads FQNEAQ (reference sequence). The CDR3 DNA reads as TGTGCCAGCAGCTTTTCAGGGGCGGCCGGGGAGCTGTTTTTT. Translating it yields CASSFSGAAGELFF.

This chain joins TRBV29-1 and TRBJ1-4; 10 bases fit TRBD1. The germline CDR1 and CDR2 sequences are SQVTM and ANQGSEA. This CDR3 is built from 14 residues. Trimming at V came to 6 bases and at J to 8 bases, leaving 9 bases not matched to a gene. CDR3 bases: TGCAGCGTCCTCCCCGGGACAGGGGACGAAAAACTGTTTTTT. Translation gives CSVLPGTGDEKLFF.

This clone was picked up one time. The V call is TRBV5-1, the J call TRBJ1-5, with a weak D call TRBD1 (6 bases). Trimming cost V 0 bases and J 3 bases, with 13 bases left between them. The germline CDR1 and CDR2 sequences are SGHRS and YFSETQ. The length of the CDR3 is 16 residues. The CDR3 reads CASSLGTARNNQPQHF. Written as DNA, the CDR3 is TGCGCCAGCAGCTTGGGGACAGCACGCAACAATCAGCCCCAGCATTTT.

The CDR3 spells CASSYGQGRETQYF. CDR3 DNA: TGTGCCAGCAGCTACGGACAGGGGCGGGAGACCCAGTACTTC. The J gene is TRBJ2-5, the V gene TRBV7-9, with 9 bases fitting TRBD1. J lost 5 bases, V lost 4 bases, and 5 bases had no gene match. The CDR3 is made up of 14 amino acids. Germline V gives CDR1 SEHNR, CDR2 FQNEAQ (reference sequence).

The CDR3 nucleotides read TGTGCCAGCAGCGCCCTGGGACAGAGCACGAATGAGCAGTTCTTC. It codes for CASSALGQSTNEQFF. The chain carries TRBV27 and TRBJ2-1; 7 bases align to TRBD1. The CDR3 sequence is 15 residues long. Unmatched junction bases numbered 12, after V lost 6 bases and J lost 7 bases. CDR1 and CDR2 (germline): MNHEY, SMNVEV (reference sequence).

The chain employs TRBV6-1 and TRBJ2-7, with TRBD2 identical over 12 bases. Germline CDR1 MNHNS, CDR2 SASEGT. V gave up 2 bases and J gave up 0 bases; unmatched junction bases: 5. This CDR3 has 17 amino acids. DNA of the CDR3: TGTGCCAGCAGTGAACGGCCTAGCGGGAGGGGCTCCTACGAGCAGTACTTC. Translated: CASSERPSGRGSYEQYF.

This rearrangement joins TRBV10-2 to TRBJ1-2; TRBD1 might be the D (5 bases). V dropped 5 bases and J dropped 6 bases, with 19 bases sitting between them. The CDR3 spans 15 residues. Germline CDR1 is WSHSY and CDR2 is SAAADI. CDR3 amino acids: CASSSIPSLGDGYTF. The CDR3 DNA sequence: TGCGCCAGCAGTTCGATCCCCAGTCTAGGGGATGGCTACACCTTC.

The table lists this clone with a few counts. The chain links TRBV28 to TRBJ2-7; D may be TRBD1 (6 bases). Germline assignment: CDR1 MDHEN and CDR2 SYDVKM. Trimming removed 2 bases from V and 4 bases from J, with 21 bases in between. The CDR3 totals 17 residues. The CDR3 bases are TGTGCCAGCAGTTTAAGGTCAGAGACAGGAGGAGTTTACGAGCAGTACTTC. It is translated as CASSLRSETGGVYEQYF. Variable domain in full (rest from reference TRBV28 and TRBJ2-7): DVKVTQSSRYLVKRTGEKVFLECVQDMDHENMFWYRQDPGLGLRLIYFSYDVKMKEKGDIPEGYSVSREKKERFSLILESASTNQTSMYLCASSLRSETGGVYEQYFGPGTRLTVT.

V and J are TRBV9 and TRBJ2-1; D may be TRBD2 (6 bases). Trimming cost V 4 bases and J 8 bases, with 16 bases left between them. CDR3 length: 14 residues. Germline CDR1 SGDLS, CDR2 YYNGEE. CDR3 nucleotides: TGTGCCAGCAGCCTCCGGGACTCAGCGGATGAGCAGTTCTTC. Amino acids: CASSLRDSADEQFF. Complete variable domain (other parts from reference TRBV9 and TRBJ2-1): DSGVTQTPKHLITATGQRVTLRCSPRSGDLSVYWYQQSLDQGLQFLIQYYNGEERAKGNILERFSAQQFPDLHSELNLSSLELGDSALYFCASSLRDSADEQFFGPGTRLTVL.

The gene calls are TRBV10-3 and TRBJ1-1; 7 bases map to TRBD1. V lost 6 bases, J lost 5 bases, and 9 bases stayed unmatched. This CDR3 contains 14 residues. Germline CDR1 and CDR2: ENHRY and SYGVKD. CDR3 bases: TGTGCCATCAGCCGGGACAGCCCTTGGACTGAAGCTTTCTTT. This sequence encodes CAISRDSPWTEAFF.